A selection of T cell receptor beta chains follows, all from one sample in a study of T-cell reconstitution after alpha-beta-depleted transplantation in children. TCRdb fed the PCR reads into MiXCR, producing one record per CDR3 protein. The sample records roughly 300,000 distinct CDR3 sequences, roughly 10% being singletons. The sequences come from peripheral blood, collected 180 days after TCRalphabeta/CD19-depleted stem cell transplant. These receptors came from a male patient between 2 and 15 years old who had a stem cell transplant for chronic granulomatous disease, so the T cells may come from the graft donor. The CDR3 runs from the conserved cysteine through the conserved F or W. A D gene is named only where the DNA matches it firmly. The listing skips clone size in some rows; elsewhere it reads once, few, many or a size class.

TRBD1	TRBV12-3/TRBV12-4	TRBJ1-1	many	TGTGCCAGCAGTTTTACAGGGGTGAACACTGAAGCTTTCTTT	CASSFTGVNTEAFF
.	TRBV7-9	TRBJ2-3	many	TGTGCCAGCAGGAACAGGAGGATAGATACGCAGTATTTT	CASRNRRIDTQYF
.	TRBV30	TRBJ1-1	few	TGTGCCTGGAGTGCGGGGGTCATCAGGGGCGGTGGGACTGAAGCTTTCTTT	CAWSAGVIRGGGTEAFF
.	TRBV20-1	TRBJ1-1	many	TGCAGTGTTACGGGGCAAACGAACACTGAAGCTTTCTTT	CSVTGQTNTEAFF
.	TRBV28	TRBJ2-5	many	TGTGCCAGCAGTCAAGCGCAGGCCCAAGAGACCCAGTACTTC	CASSQAQAQETQYF
TRBD1	TRBV12-3/TRBV12-4	TRBJ1-5	.	TGTGCCAGCAGTCTGATCCGGGACAGGGGGCGCGGCGGGGGGAATCAGCCCCAGCATTTT	CASSLIRDRGRGGGNQPQHF
TRBD2	TRBV5-1	TRBJ2-1	many	TGCGCCAGCAGCAAAAGCGGACTAGCGGGGGGTACCTCCTACAATGAGCAGTTCTTC	CASSKSGLAGGTSYNEQFF
.	TRBV7-9	TRBJ2-1	many	TGTGCCAGCAGAGAGGGCTATGAGCAGTTCTTC	CASREGYEQFF
.	TRBV7-9	TRBJ2-5	many	TGTGCCAGCAGCCCGACGGCCGGGGTGCGGGAGACCCAGTACTTC	CASSPTAGVRETQYF
.	TRBV27	TRBJ2-5	many	TGTGCCAGCACTCCATTCGGGGGCGATCAAGAGACCCAGTACTTC	CASTPFGGDQETQYF
.	TRBV15	TRBJ1-1	many	TGTGCCACCAGCACCGGGTCTTACACTGAAGCTTTCTTT	CATSTGSYTEAFF
.	TRBV5-1	TRBJ2-2	few	TGCGCCAGCAGCTTGGTAGCCGAGGTTCTCGCCGGGGAGCTGTTTTTT	CASSLVAEVLAGELFF
TRBD2	TRBV7-3	TRBJ2-7	many	TGTGCCAGCAGCAAAACCGGGACTAGCGGCTCCTACGAGCAGTACTTC	CASSKTGTSGSYEQYF
.	TRBV12-3/TRBV12-4	TRBJ1-1	.	TGTGCCAGCAGTTTCCCCCCCCGGGGCCTTAACACTGAAGCTTTCTTT	CASSFPPRGLNTEAFF
.	TRBV2	TRBJ1-3	many	TGTGCCAGCAAGGAGTCACCGGGCTCTGGAAACACCATATATTTT	CASKESPGSGNTIYF
.	TRBV5-5	TRBJ2-2	many	TGTGCCAGCATCGCCGGACAGTCCTTCCCGGACGGGGAGCTGTTTTTT	CASIAGQSFPDGELFF
.	TRBV11-2	TRBJ2-5	many	TGTGCCAGCAGCTTAGTGTCGGGACGGCAAGAGACCCAGTACTTC	CASSLVSGRQETQYF
.	TRBV12-3/TRBV12-4	TRBJ2-7	many	TGTGCCAGCAGTTCTGCGGTTTTCCACGAGCAGTACTTC	CASSSAVFHEQYF
.	TRBV4-3	TRBJ2-7	many	TGCGCCAGCAGCCAGGGACTCCTCTTCTACGAGCAGTACTTC	CASSQGLLFYEQYF
TRBD1	TRBV12-3/TRBV12-4	TRBJ1-3	many	TGTGCCAGCAGTCCTAGGAAGGGGGCGAAGGGAAACACCATATATTTT	CASSPRKGAKGNTIYF
TRBD2	TRBV3-1	TRBJ2-3	many	TGTGCCAGCAGCCAACTAGCGGGAGGCACAGATACGCAGTATTTT	CASSQLAGGTDTQYF
.	TRBV20-1	TRBJ1-4	many	TGCAGTGCAAACGGACCGCTGACAGGAATCAGAGAGCCTCTCCGTGAAAAACTGTTTTTT	CSANGPLTGIREPLREKLFF
.	TRBV5-1	TRBJ2-1	many	TGCGCCAGCAGCTTGGCCTCGCTAGCCCTAGGATCCAATGAGCAGTTCTTC	CASSLASLALGSNEQFF
TRBD2	TRBV28	TRBJ2-7	many	TGTGCCAGCAACTATCGGGGGATTAGCGGGAGCTACAACTACGAGCAGTACTTC	CASNYRGISGSYNYEQYF
.	TRBV3-1	TRBJ2-1	many	TGTGCCAGCAGCCAAAGGGGTGAGCAGTTCTTC	CASSQRGEQFF
TRBD1	TRBV12-3/TRBV12-4	TRBJ2-2	many	TGTGCCAGCAGTCGGGGACAGGGGGTAACCGGGGAGCTGTTTTTT	CASSRGQGVTGELFF
TRBD2	TRBV9	TRBJ2-7	.	TGTGCCAGCAGCGTAGCGGGACTAGCGGGAGACGAGCAGTACTTC	CASSVAGLAGDEQYF
.	TRBV12-3/TRBV12-4	TRBJ2-7	many	TGTGCCAGCAGCCCTTACTTTGGTAGGGACTACGAGCAGTACTTC	CASSPYFGRDYEQYF
TRBD2	TRBV29-1	TRBJ2-3	many	TGCAGCGCCCCTACTAGCGGGGGGCCAGATACGCAGTATTTT	CSAPTSGGPDTQYF
.	TRBV28	TRBJ2-7	.	TGTGCCAGCAGCCCCGGACATGAGCAGTACTTC	CASSPGHEQYF
TRBD2	TRBV24-1	TRBJ2-2	many	TGTGCCACCAGTGATCAGACTAGCGACTTCGATCTATCCCCCGGGGAGCTGTTTTTT	CATSDQTSDFDLSPGELFF
.	TRBV18	TRBJ2-3	many	TGTGCCAGCTCACCCCTCCGACAGCCATTTGGCACAGATACGCAGTATTTT	CASSPLRQPFGTDTQYF
.	TRBV20-1	TRBJ2-1	many	TGCAGTGCCAGGCACCGGGACTCCACCTACAATGAGCAGTTCTTC	CSARHRDSTYNEQFF
.	TRBV7-2	TRBJ2-2	many	TGTGCCAGCAGCCTATTCGGCGGGGAGCTGTTTTTT	CASSLFGGELFF
.	TRBV7-2	TRBJ2-2	many	TGTGCCAGCAGCTTAGGCCCGCGGGAGCTGTTTTTT	CASSLGPRELFF
.	TRBV4-2	TRBJ2-3	many	TGTGCCAGCAGCCGAGACGCTATCGCAGATACGCAGTATTTT	CASSRDAIADTQYF
.	TRBV5-1	TRBJ2-2	few	TGCGCCAGCAGCTTGGAGGGGCTATCCACCGGGGAGCTGTTTTTT	CASSLEGLSTGELFF
TRBD2	TRBV4-2	TRBJ2-1	many	TGTGCCAGCAGCCAAGAGCCTAGCGGGGGTCATGATGAGCAGTTCTTC	CASSQEPSGGHDEQFF
.	TRBV28	TRBJ1-5	.	TGTGCCAGCAGTTTTAGGGGTTCTCAGCCCCAGCATTTT	CASSFRGSQPQHF
.	TRBV29-1	TRBJ2-7	many	TGCAGCGTCTCTGGTCCCTACGAGCAGTACTTC	CSVSGPYEQYF
.	TRBV5-1	TRBJ2-7	many	TGCGCCAGCACGTCGTCCTCAAAGGGGAGACTAAGCTACGAGCAGTACTTC	CASTSSSKGRLSYEQYF
TRBD1	TRBV12-3/TRBV12-4	TRBJ1-1	many	TGTGCCAGCAGTCCGACCGGGACAGGAGCTCCCGAAGCTTTCTTT	CASSPTGTGAPEAFF
TRBD2	TRBV20-1	TRBJ2-3	many	TGCAGTGCCTCGGGAGGGAAGGGGGTCGCAGATACGCAGTATTTT	CSASGGKGVADTQYF
.	TRBV6-5	TRBJ1-1	.	TGTGCCAGCAGTTACAACGGTGGGCACACTGAAGCTTTCTTT	CASSYNGGHTEAFF
TRBD1	TRBV5-6	TRBJ1-1	many	TGTGCCAGCAGCCGCAGACAGGGCCGGAACACTGAAGCTTTCTTT	CASSRRQGRNTEAFF
.	TRBV7-6	TRBJ1-1	.	TGTGCCAGCAGAGCTTTAGGGGGGCGGACTGAAGCTTTCTTT	CASRALGGRTEAFF
.	TRBV6-2/TRBV6-3	TRBJ2-3	few	TGTGCCAGCAGTTACACAGGAGCAGATACGCAGTATTTT	CASSYTGADTQYF
TRBD2	TRBV5-1	TRBJ2-1	many	TGCGCCAGCAGCCTAAAGACTAGCGGCTACAATGAGCAGTTCTTC	CASSLKTSGYNEQFF
.	TRBV20-1	TRBJ1-3	many	TGCAGTGCTTACGGGGGAAACACCATATATTTT	CSAYGGNTIYF
TRBD2	TRBV6-1	TRBJ2-1	many	TGTGCCAGCAGTGAAACTAGCGGGAGGGCGTTGTACAATGAGCAGTTCTTC	CASSETSGRALYNEQFF